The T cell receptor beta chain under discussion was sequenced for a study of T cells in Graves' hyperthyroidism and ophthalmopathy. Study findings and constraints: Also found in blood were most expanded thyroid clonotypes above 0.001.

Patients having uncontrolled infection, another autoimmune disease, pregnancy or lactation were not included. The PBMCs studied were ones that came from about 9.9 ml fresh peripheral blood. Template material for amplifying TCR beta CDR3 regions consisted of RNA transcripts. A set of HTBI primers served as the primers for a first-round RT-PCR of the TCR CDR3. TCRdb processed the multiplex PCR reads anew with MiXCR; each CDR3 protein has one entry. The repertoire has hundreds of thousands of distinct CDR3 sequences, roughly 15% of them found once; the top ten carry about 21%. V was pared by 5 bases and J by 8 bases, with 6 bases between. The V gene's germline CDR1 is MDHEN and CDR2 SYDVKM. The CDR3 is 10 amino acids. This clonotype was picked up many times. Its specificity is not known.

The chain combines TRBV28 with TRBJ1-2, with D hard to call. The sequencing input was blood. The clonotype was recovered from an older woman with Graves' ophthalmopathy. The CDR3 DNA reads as TGTGCCAGCAGTGCGGGGGGCTACACCTTC. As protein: CASSAGGYTF.